These 28 T cell receptor beta chains were sequenced from one sample in a study of Graves' ophthalmopathy and Graves' hyperthyroidism (dated by TCRdb to 2016 to 2019). Sequencer: Illumina HiSeq 2000. For repertoire sequencing, TCR beta CDR3 regions were amplified from RNA transcripts. HTBI primers and the Qiagen OneStep RT-PCR kit were used in a first-round RT-PCR, which was followed by a second-round multiplex PCR, size selection and purification. TCRdb passed the public sequencing reads through fastp at Q25 and MiXCR, retaining productive beta sequences. Rows are unified per CDR3 protein, each entry keeping the most common DNA and genes. This sample gives roughly 400,000 distinct CDR3 sequences in total; roughly a sixth of them show up just once. 2% to 3% of the sample is held by the ten biggest clonotypes. Sequences were obtained from peripheral blood. Receptors were obtained from an adult woman with stable Graves' hyperthyroidism.

This clonotype was counted between two and nine times. The chain employs TRBV10-2 and TRBJ2-4; D might be TRBD2 (7 bases). The CDR3 length is 16 residues. The germline V and J ends were trimmed by 2 bases and 2 bases, with 13 bases remaining between them. Per germline, CDR1 WSHSY and CDR2 SAAADI. CDR3 sequence (DNA): TGCGCCAGCAGTGAGGCGGGGGCAGTGTCCAAAAACATTCAGTACTTC. This gives the protein CASSEAGAVSKNIQYF.

This clonotype was seen repeatedly, ten times or more. Written as DNA, the CDR3 is TGTGCCAGCGGACGCCTGGGACAGCCCGGGGAGCTGTTTTTT. Its protein product is CASGRLGQPGELFF. V gene TRBV6-1 combines with J gene TRBJ2-2; 7 nucleotides line up with TRBD1. V lost 8 bases and J lost 6; bases outside the gene matches: 9. Germline lookup yields CDR1 MNHNS and CDR2 SASEGT. The CDR3 totals 14 residues.

V and J are TRBV3-1 and TRBJ2-5; weak D call: TRBD2 (6 bases). This CDR3 spans 15 amino acids. V was pared by 6 bases and J by 5 bases, with 19 bases between. CDR1 is LGHDT, CDR2 YNNKEL, per germline (reference sequence). The CDR3 reads CASSDRLGVGETQYF. The CDR3 nucleotides are TGTGCCAGCAGTGATAGACTAGGAGTAGGGGAGACCCAGTACTTC.

This clonotype came up many times. The chain is built from TRBV12-3 or TRBV12-4 and TRBJ2-5; D is unclear. V shed 3 bases and J shed 1 base, with 6 bases lying between them. The CDR3 spans 13 residues. DNA of the CDR3: TGTGCCAGCAGTTTCGCCGGCCAAGAGACCCAGTACTTC. Translated, it gives CASSFAGQETQYF.

Ten or more counts support this clonotype. J is TRBJ1-2 and V is TRBV30; D is unresolved. The CDR3 extends over 12 amino acids. The germline V gene encodes CDR1 GTSNPN and CDR2 SVGIG (reference sequence). V gave up 0 bases and J gave up 4 bases, with 6 bases separating them. CDR3 region: CAWSVRFYGYTF. Here the CDR3 DNA reads TGTGCCTGGAGTGTACGATTCTATGGCTACACCTTC.

The rearrangement uses TRBV2 and TRBJ2-7; D remains ambiguous. CDR1 is SNHLY, CDR2 FYNNEI, per germline. CDR3 size: 14 residues. V was pared by 7 bases and J by 0 bases, with 13 bases between. This CDR3 reads CASTLGPLSYEQYF. CDR3 coding DNA: TGTGCCAGCACCCTTGGCCCCCTCTCCTACGAGCAGTACTTC.

In nucleotides, the CDR3 is TGTGCCAGTAGTATAGTTTGGGGACATTCCTACGAGCAGTACTTC. Translated: CASSIVWGHSYEQYF. This chain links TRBV19 with TRBJ2-7; tentatively, D is TRBD1 (6 bases). The CDR3 consists of 15 residues. From germline, CDR1 is LNHDA and CDR2 SQIVND (reference sequence). V was cut by 1 base and J by 1 base, with 11 bases left in between.

The table lists this clonotype with many counts. V is TRBV28 and J is TRBJ2-5; no clear D gene. CDR1 is MDHEN, CDR2 SYDVKM, per germline. V shed 2 bases and J shed 4 bases, with 11 bases lying between them. The CDR3 spans 14 residues. The CDR3 nucleotides read TGTGCCAGCAGTTTAAAGGGTGTCGGAGAGACCCAGTACTTC. Its translation is CASSLKGVGETQYF.

This clonotype was seen a few times. The chain is built from TRBV29-1 and TRBJ2-7, with 8 bases fitting TRBD1. Looked up from germline, CDR1 is SQVTM and CDR2 is ANQGSEA. V lost 4 bases, J lost 5 bases, and 7 bases stayed unmatched. The CDR3 covers 13 residues. The CDR3 reads CSVVIQGVHEQYF. DNA for the CDR3: TGCAGCGTTGTCATACAGGGGGTCCACGAGCAGTACTTC.

There are many counts of this clonotype. The rearrangement uses TRBV19 and TRBJ2-5, with 12 bases aligning to TRBD2. Looked up from germline, CDR1 is LNHDA and CDR2 is SQIVND (reference sequence). The CDR3 is 15 residues long. V was pared by 5 bases and J by 7 bases, with 8 bases of the junction left unmatched. This CDR3 reads CASSPTSGSSGTQYF. CDR3 DNA: TGTGCCAGTAGTCCGACTAGCGGGAGCTCTGGGACCCAGTACTTC.

The genes are TRBV19 and TRBJ1-5; D call uncertain. The CDR3 has 13 amino acids. V was pared by 2 bases and J by 3 bases, with 5 bases between. Looked up from germline, CDR1 is LNHDA and CDR2 is SQIVND (reference sequence). The CDR3 sequence is CASSIYPNQPQHF. The CDR3 DNA reads TGTGCCAGTAGTATATACCCCAATCAGCCCCAGCATTTT. Complete variable domain (other parts from reference TRBV19 and TRBJ1-5): DGGITQSPKYLFRKEGQNVTLSCEQNLNHDAMYWYRQDPGQGLRLIYYSQIVNDFQKGDIAEGYSVSREKKESFPLTVTSAQKNPTAFYLCASSIYPNQPQHFGDGTRLSIL.

This clonotype appeared many times. V usage is TRBV19 and J usage is TRBJ1-1, with D possibly matching TRBD1 (5 bases). In germline, CDR1 is LNHDA, CDR2 SQIVND (reference sequence). CDR3 length: 14 residues. V lost 3 bases and J 3 bases, leaving 11 bases between the germline ends. DNA of the CDR3: TGTGCCAGTAGTATCGGGGGAGGGTACACTGAAGCTTTCTTT. This encodes CASSIGGGYTEAFF.

This clonotype came up a few times. A much larger clone differs by one base, so this may be a read error. The rearrangement uses TRBV7-9 and TRBJ1-1; D may be TRBD1 (5 bases). There are 15 residues in the CDR3. Germline CDR1 and CDR2: SEHNR and FQNEAQ (reference sequence). V was cut by 5 bases and J by 3 bases, with 16 bases left in between. CDR3 coding DNA: TGTGCCAGCAGCCCTGGATGGGGACTGTACACTGAAGCTTTCTTT. As protein: CASSPGWGLYTEAFF.

Many counts were recorded for this clonotype. The V gene is TRBV12-3 or TRBV12-4, the J gene TRBJ2-5; 7 positions agree with TRBD1. The CDR3 is 11 residues long. V gave up 5 bases and J gave up 12 bases; unmatched junction bases: 6. CDR3: CASSPDRAKYF. CDR3 sequence (DNA): TGTGCCAGCAGTCCCGACAGGGCGAAGTACTTC.

This clonotype occurred a few times. This rearrangement joins TRBV7-9 to TRBJ1-1, with TRBD1 as a possible D gene (5 bases). There are 14 residues in the CDR3. The V end lost 5 bases, the J end lost 4 bases, and 14 bases lay between the germline ends. Looked up from germline, CDR1 is SEHNR and CDR2 is FQNEAQ (reference sequence). CDR3 bases: TGTGCCAGCAGCCTTCCGGCAGGGAGCACTGAAGCTTTCTTT. Residues: CASSLPAGSTEAFF.

There are many counts of this clonotype. The chain uses TRBV11-2 and TRBJ2-2, with D unresolved. Germline V gives CDR1 SGHAT, CDR2 FQNNGV. The CDR3 consists of 12 residues. Trimming shortened V by 1 base and J by 8 bases, and 5 bases separated the two germline ends. CDR3 DNA sequence: TGTGCCAGCAGCTTAGCATGGGGGGAGCTGTTTTTT. This codes for CASSLAWGELFF.

This clonotype came up a few times. This CDR3 is CASSWGLAGVHTGELFF. Here the CDR3 DNA reads TGTGCCAGCAGCTGGGGACTAGCGGGAGTTCACACCGGGGAGCTGTTTTTT. The genes are TRBV13 and TRBJ2-2, with 14 bases fitting TRBD2. CDR3 length: 17 residues. The germline gives CDR1 PRHDT, CDR2 FYEKMQ (reference sequence). V shed 4 bases, J shed 3 bases, and the junction held 4 bases outside the gene matches. The full variable domain, in which reference TRBV13 and TRBJ2-2 provide the parts outside the CDR3, is AAGVIQSPRHLIKEKRETATLKCYPIPRHDTVYWYQQGPGQDPQFLISFYEKMQSDKGSIPDRFSAQQFSDYHSELNMSSLELGDSALYFCASSWGLAGVHTGELFFGEGSRLTVL.

This clonotype was detected a few times. This may be a read error: a much more frequent sequence differs by one nucleotide. The chain carries TRBV25-1 and TRBJ1-3; tentative D call: TRBD1 (5 bases). CDR1 and CDR2 (germline): MGHDK, SYGVNS. The CDR3 contains 13 residues. Here the CDR3 reads CVSRRGAGNTIYF. CDR3 in DNA: TGTGTCAGCAGACGGGGCGCAGGAAACACCATATATTTT.

Points on this clonotype: Mismatch with germline at one junction end may stem from a read error. This sequence joins TRBV7-9 and TRBJ2-4, with 8 bases identical to TRBD1. This CDR3 spans 16 amino acids. In germline, CDR1 is SEHNR, CDR2 FQNEAQ (reference sequence). CDR3 coding DNA: TGTGCCAGCAGCGGGCGGACAGGGCGGGCCAAAAACATTAAGTACTTC. Translated, it gives CASSGRTGRAKNIKYF.

This clonotype came up many times. For the CDR3, the DNA is TGTGCCAGCAGAATCCAATACAGGGATAGCAATCAGCCCCAGCATTTT. It encodes CASRIQYRDSNQPQHF. The chain carries TRBV6-1 and TRBJ1-5; tentative D call: TRBD1 (6 bases). Trimming took off 6 bases at V and 0 bases at J, with 15 bases between the two ends. The CDR3 runs to 16 residues. Germline CDR1 reads MNHNS; CDR2 reads SASEGT.

With respect to this clonotype: This clone may be a read error of a much larger clone one base away. The chain has TRBV30 and TRBJ1-2; possibly TRBD1 for D (6 bases). The CDR3 consists of 14 residues. The germline gives CDR1 GTSNPN, CDR2 SVGIG (reference sequence). CDR3 loop: CAWSVSRGRGGYSF. CDR3 nucleotides: TGTGCCTGGAGTGTATCCAGGGGCCGGGGTGGCTACAGCTTC. The full variable domain, in which reference TRBV30 and TRBJ1-2 provide the parts outside the CDR3, is SQTIHQWPATLVQPVGSPLSLECTVEGTSNPNLYWYRQAAGRGLQLLFYSVGIGQISSEVPQNLSASRPQDRQFILSSKKLLLSDSGFYLCAWSVSRGRGGYSFGSGTRLTVV.

This clonotype was seen at least ten times. This chain connects TRBV13 to TRBJ1-2; D uncertain. V lost 5 bases and J 0 bases, leaving 10 bases between the germline ends. Looked up from germline, CDR1 is PRHDT and CDR2 is FYEKMQ (reference sequence). The CDR3 covers 14 residues. The chain's CDR3 is CASSRRNTNYGYTF. CDR3 sequence (DNA): TGTGCCAGCAGCAGACGGAACACTAACTATGGCTACACCTTC.

This clonotype was observed many times. The chain joins TRBV27 to TRBJ2-6; 7 bases map to TRBD2. This CDR3 is 16 amino acids long. V gave up 9 bases and J gave up 3 bases; unmatched junction bases: 11. Per germline, CDR1 MNHEY and CDR2 SMNVEV (reference sequence). CDR3 nucleotide sequence: TGTGCCAGTAGCGAAAACGGGAGGATTGGGGCCAACGTCCTGACTTTC. This gives the protein CASSENGRIGANVLTF.

This clonotype was seen at least ten times. The V call is TRBV10-3, the J call TRBJ1-2; 7 bases line up with TRBD1. The CDR3 sequence is 13 residues long. CDR1 ENHRY and CDR2 SYGVKD come from the germline V gene. The ends lost 10 bases at V and 8 bases at J; junction bases unmatched: 13. CDR3: CATPHRGEEGYTF. CDR3 coding DNA: TGTGCCACTCCCCACAGGGGAGAGGAGGGCTACACCTTC.

The gene calls are TRBV12-3 or TRBV12-4 and TRBJ2-5, with 8 bases aligning to TRBD2. The CDR3 contains 14 residues. Trimming took 6 bases from V and 4 from J; bases not matched to a gene: 7. The CDR3 DNA reads as TGTGCCAGCAGCGGCCAGCGGGAGCGAGAGACCCAGTACTTC. It specifies CASSGQRERETQYF.

Ten or more counts support this clonotype. This rearrangement joins TRBV28 to TRBJ2-7; 8 nucleotides line up with TRBD1. Germline loops: CDR1 MDHEN, CDR2 SYDVKM. The CDR3 is made up of 14 amino acids. The junction had 9 bases not matched to a gene; V was cut back by 8 bases and J by 3 bases. The CDR3 sequence is CASSVGTGYYEQYF. The CDR3 DNA sequence: TGTGCCAGCTCAGTCGGGACAGGATACTACGAGCAGTACTTC.

This clonotype was found many times. V usage is TRBV27 and J usage is TRBJ2-7; the D gene is possibly TRBD2 (5 bases). The germline V and J ends were trimmed by 6 bases and 3 bases, with 12 bases remaining between them. This CDR3 has 13 residues. Germline assignment: CDR1 MNHEY and CDR2 SMNVEV (reference sequence). The CDR3 is CASRPADLYEQYF. CDR3 bases: TGTGCCAGCAGACCAGCGGATCTCTACGAGCAGTACTTC.

This clonotype was observed many times. The chain couples TRBV2 to TRBJ1-1; D not certain. CDR3 length: 12 amino acids. The germline V gene encodes CDR1 SNHLY and CDR2 FYNNEI. V dropped 6 bases and J dropped 1 base, with 6 bases sitting between them. The CDR3 reads CASRPRNTEAFF. The CDR3 DNA sequence: TGTGCCAGCAGGCCCAGGAACACTGAAGCTTTCTTT.